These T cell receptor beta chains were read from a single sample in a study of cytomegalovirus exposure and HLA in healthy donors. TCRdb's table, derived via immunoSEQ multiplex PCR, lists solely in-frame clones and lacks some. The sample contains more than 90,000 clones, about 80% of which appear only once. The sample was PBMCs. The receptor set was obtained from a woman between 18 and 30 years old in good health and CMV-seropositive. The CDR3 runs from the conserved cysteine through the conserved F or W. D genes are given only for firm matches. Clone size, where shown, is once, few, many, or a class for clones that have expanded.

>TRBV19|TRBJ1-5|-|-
CASSIPDRSSTNQPQHF
TGTGCCAGTAGTATCCCCGACAGATCGTCTACCAATCAGCCCCAGCATTTT
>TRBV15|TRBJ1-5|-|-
CATGGRGNQPQHF
TGTGCCACGGGGGGGAGGGGCAATCAGCCCCAGCATTTT
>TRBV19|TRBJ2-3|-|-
CASSIRDTRTDTQYF
TGTGCCAGTAGTATTCGGGACACGCGCACAGATACGCAGTATTTT
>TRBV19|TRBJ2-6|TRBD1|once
CASRSRQGAPGANVLTF
TGTGCCAGTAGATCGAGACAGGGGGCCCCTGGGGCCAACGTCCTGACTTTC
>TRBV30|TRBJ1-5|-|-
CAWSIDKGEGDNQPQHF
TGTGCCTGGAGCATAGACAAAGGGGAAGGGGACAATCAGCCCCAGCATTTT
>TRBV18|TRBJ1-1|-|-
CASSPTTGANTEAFF
TGTGCCAGCTCACCGACGACAGGAGCGAACACTGAAGCTTTCTTT
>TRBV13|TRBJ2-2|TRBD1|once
CASSLDSVTGATGELFF
TGTGCCAGCAGCTTAGATTCGGTGACAGGGGCCACCGGGGAGCTGTTTTTT
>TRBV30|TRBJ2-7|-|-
CAWSQGYEQYF
TGTGCCTGGTCTCAGGGCTACGAGCAGTACTTC
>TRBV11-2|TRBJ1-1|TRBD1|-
CASSFQGAANAFF
TGTGCCAGCAGCTTCCAGGGGGCGGCTAACGCTTTCTTT
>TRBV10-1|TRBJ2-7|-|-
CASSEGQNYEQYF
TGCGCCAGCAGTGAAGGACAGAACTACGAGCAGTACTTC
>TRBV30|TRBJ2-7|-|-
CAWSLPGSSHEQYF
TGTGCCTGGAGTCTACCGGGAAGCTCACACGAGCAGTACTTC
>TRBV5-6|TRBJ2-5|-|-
CASSIRGQETQYF
TGTGCCAGCAGCATCAGGGGCCAAGAGACCCAGTACTTC
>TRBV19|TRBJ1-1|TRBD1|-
CASTDRTGAAFF
TGTGCCAGTACGGACAGGACAGGGGCAGCTTTCTTT
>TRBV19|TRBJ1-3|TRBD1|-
CASSIDRGDTIYF
TGTGCCAGTAGTATCGACAGGGGGGACACCATATATTTT
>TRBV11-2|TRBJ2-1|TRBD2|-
CASSPRGIAGSEQFF
TGTGCCAGCAGCCCCCGAGGGATAGCGGGGTCTGAGCAGTTCTTC
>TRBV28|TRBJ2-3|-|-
CASSSRNTQYF
TGTGCCAGCAGTTCGCGAAATACGCAGTATTTT
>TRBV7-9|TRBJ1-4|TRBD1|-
CASSPRTGDEKLFF
TGTGCCAGCAGCCCTCGGACAGGGGATGAAAAACTGTTTTTT
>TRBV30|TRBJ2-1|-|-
CAWSARTGLNEQFF
TGTGCCTGGAGTGCTCGAACAGGGTTAAATGAGCAGTTCTTC
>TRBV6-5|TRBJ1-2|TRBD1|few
CASRGQGGNYGYTF
TGTGCCAGCAGGGGACAGGGGGGTAACTATGGCTACACCTTC
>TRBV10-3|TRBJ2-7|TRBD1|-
CAIRTDRGRRYEQYF
TGTGCCATCAGGACGGACAGGGGGCGTAGGTACGAGCAGTACTTC
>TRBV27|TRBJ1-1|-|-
CASSWGGSTEAFF
TGTGCCAGCAGTTGGGGGGGAAGTACTGAAGCTTTCTTT
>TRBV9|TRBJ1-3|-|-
CASSARGGLSSGNTIYF
TGTGCCAGCAGCGCCCGGGGAGGCCTATCCTCTGGAAACACCATATATTTT
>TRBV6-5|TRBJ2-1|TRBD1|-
CASRPRTGGYEQFF
TGTGCCAGCAGACCCCGGACAGGGGGCTATGAGCAGTTCTTC
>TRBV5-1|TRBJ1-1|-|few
CASSLGGPWGGNTEAFF
TGCGCCAGCAGCTTGGGAGGGCCTTGGGGGGGAAACACTGAAGCTTTCTTT
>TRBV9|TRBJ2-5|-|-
CASSALNGGLGETQYF
TGTGCCAGCAGCGCTTTGAACGGAGGATTAGGGGAGACCCAGTACTTC
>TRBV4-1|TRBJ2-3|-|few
CASSQDVTRLTDTQYF
TGCGCCAGCAGCCAAGATGTTACGCGGCTCACAGATACGCAGTATTTT
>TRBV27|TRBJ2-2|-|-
CASREDSNTGELFF
TGTGCCAGCAGAGAAGACTCGAACACCGGGGAGCTGTTTTTT
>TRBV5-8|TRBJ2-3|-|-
CASSLVDGIPAGTDTQYF
TGTGCCAGCAGCTTGGTTGACGGGATCCCAGCCGGCACAGATACGCAGTATTTT
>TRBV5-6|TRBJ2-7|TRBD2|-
CASSLGTSGFYEQYF
TGTGCCAGCAGCTTGGGGACTAGCGGGTTCTACGAGCAGTACTTC
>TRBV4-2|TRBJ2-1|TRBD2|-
CASSRGTSGGGLYNEQFF
TGTGCCAGCAGCCGAGGGACTAGCGGAGGGGGGTTGTACAATGAGCAGTTCTTC
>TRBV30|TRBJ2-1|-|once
CAWNRESSYEQFF
TGTGCCTGGAACAGGGAGAGCTCCTACGAGCAGTTCTTC
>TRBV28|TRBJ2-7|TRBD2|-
CASSSRTLLAGGNEQYF
TGTGCCAGCAGTTCCCGGACTCTCCTAGCGGGAGGCAACGAGCAGTACTTC
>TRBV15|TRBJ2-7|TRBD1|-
CATSRQLDRGSYEQYF
TGTGCCACCAGCAGGCAGTTGGACAGGGGCTCCTACGAGCAGTACTTC
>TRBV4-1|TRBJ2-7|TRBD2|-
CASSQVLAGPSYEQYF
TGCGCCAGCAGCCAAGTCCTAGCGGGTCCCTCCTACGAGCAGTACTTC
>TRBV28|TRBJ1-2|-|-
CASSSYRSLGYTF
TGTGCCAGCAGTTCCTACAGGTCTTTGGGCTACACCTTC
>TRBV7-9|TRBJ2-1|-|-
CASSPIGGASYNEQFF
TGTGCCAGCAGCCCGATAGGAGGCGCGTCCTACAATGAGCAGTTCTTC
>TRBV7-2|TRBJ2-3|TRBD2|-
CASSLSLAGGRRGTQYF
TGTGCCAGCAGCTTAAGTCTAGCGGGAGGGCGGAGGGGTACGCAGTATTTT
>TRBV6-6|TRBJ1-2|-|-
CASTDRPDYGYTF
TGTGCCAGCACCGACAGGCCCGACTATGGCTACACCTTC
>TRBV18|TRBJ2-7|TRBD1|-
CASSPLTGGGPEQYF
TGTGCCAGCTCACCCCTGACAGGGGGAGGCCCCGAGCAGTACTTC
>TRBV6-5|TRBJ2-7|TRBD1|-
CASSYTGQAYEQYF
TGTGCCAGCAGTTACACGGGACAGGCCTACGAGCAGTACTTC
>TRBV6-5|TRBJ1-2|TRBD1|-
CASRQGQEYGYTF
TGTGCCAGCAGACAGGGACAGGAGTATGGCTACACCTTC
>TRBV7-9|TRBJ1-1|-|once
CASSLDDRRNTEAFF
TGTGCCAGCAGCTTAGACGACAGGAGGAACACTGAAGCTTTCTTT
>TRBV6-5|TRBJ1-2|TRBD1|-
CASRRDRGGYGYTF
TGTGCCAGCAGGAGGGACAGGGGTGGCTATGGCTACACCTTC
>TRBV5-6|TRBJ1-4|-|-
CASSFQGGIEKLFF
TGTGCCAGCAGCTTTCAAGGGGGAATCGAAAAACTGTTTTTT
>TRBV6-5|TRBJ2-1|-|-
CASSSGYEQFF
TGTGCCAGCAGTTCAGGGTATGAGCAGTTCTTC
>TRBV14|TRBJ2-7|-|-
CASSQALSYEQYF
TGTGCCAGCAGCCAAGCCCTCTCCTACGAGCAGTACTTC
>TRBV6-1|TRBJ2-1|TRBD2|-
CASRGGTLYNEQFF
TGTGCCAGCAGGGGGGGGACCCTTTACAATGAGCAGTTCTTC
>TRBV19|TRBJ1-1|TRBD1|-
CASRPGQRLMNTEAFF
TGTGCCAGTAGGCCGGGACAGAGATTAATGAACACTGAAGCTTTCTTT
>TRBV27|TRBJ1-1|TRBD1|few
CASSLTPPTGVTEAFF
TGTGCCAGCAGTTTAACCCCCCCGACAGGGGTCACTGAAGCTTTCTTT
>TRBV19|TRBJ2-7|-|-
CASSNSQGNYEQYF
TGTGCCAGTAGTAATAGCCAGGGGAATTACGAGCAGTACTTC
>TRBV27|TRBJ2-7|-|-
CASTVRASSYEQYF
TGTGCCAGCACAGTGCGGGCGAGCTCCTACGAGCAGTACTTC
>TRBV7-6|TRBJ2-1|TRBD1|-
CASSSLRGQGTYNEQFF
TGTGCCAGCAGCTCTCTAAGGGGACAGGGGACCTACAATGAGCAGTTCTTC
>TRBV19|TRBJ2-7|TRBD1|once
CASSIKGPGQGDEQYF
TGTGCCAGTAGTATTAAAGGTCCGGGACAGGGGGACGAGCAGTACTTC
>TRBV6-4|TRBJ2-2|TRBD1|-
CASSPHYPTGGSTGELFF
TGTGCCAGCAGCCCTCACTACCCGACAGGGGGCTCCACCGGGGAGCTGTTTTTT
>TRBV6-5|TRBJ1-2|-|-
CASRRLNYGYTF
TGTGCCAGCAGGAGACTAAACTATGGCTACACCTTC
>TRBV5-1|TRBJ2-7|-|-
CASSYLGQNPYEQYF
TGCGCCAGCAGCTACCTAGGACAGAATCCCTACGAGCAGTACTTC
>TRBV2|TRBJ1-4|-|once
CASSEGTGGGKLFF
TGTGCCAGCAGTGAAGGGACGGGGGGTGGAAAACTGTTTTTT
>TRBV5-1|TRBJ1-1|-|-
CASSLAGVAAFF
TGCGCCAGCAGCTTGGCCGGGGTTGCTGCTTTCTTT